The 20 T cell receptor beta chains presented below share a single source sample, sequenced in a study of shared clonotypes between healthy human individuals. Produced via immunoSEQ multiplex PCR; TCRdb's table is partial and in-frame only. Among about 1.5 million clones listed, roughly 98% were seen once. The sample consisted of naive CD4+ T cells sorted from blood. Regarding subset: CD45RA+ positively selected. These receptors were taken from a man aged 25 to 40 in good health.

The chain carries TRBV9 and TRBJ2-3; tentative D call: TRBD2 (7 bases). There are 20 residues in the CDR3. V was shortened by 4 bases and J by 0 bases, with 27 bases between the two germline ends. Germline V gene data show CDR1 as SGDLS and CDR2 as YYNGEE. CDR3 residues: CASSWRGGAQSRDSTDTQYF. The DNA of the CDR3 is TGTGCCAGCAGCTGGCGTGGGGGGGCCCAGTCTCGCGATAGCACAGATACGCAGTATTTT.

This chain connects TRBV5-1 to TRBJ2-7; 8 positions agree with TRBD1. J gave up 5 bases and V 4 bases, and 11 bases lay outside the gene matches. CDR1 is SGHRS and CDR2 is YFSETQ in the germline V gene. The CDR3 spans 15 residues. CDR3 sequence reads: CASSPWTGQAHEQYF. In DNA form, the CDR3 reads TGCGCCAGCAGCCCTTGGACGGGACAGGCCCACGAGCAGTACTTC.

V usage is TRBV29-1 and J usage is TRBJ2-3; 13 bases match TRBD2. This CDR3 comprises 18 residues. From germline, CDR1 is SQVTM and CDR2 ANQGSEA. The junction had 14 bases not matched to a gene; V was cut back by 8 bases and J by 0 bases. The CDR3 coding sequence is TGCAGCTTCACGGGACTAGCGGGAAGAAGTGCTAGCACAGATACGCAGTATTTT. The encoded protein is CSFTGLAGRSASTDTQYF.

A note on this clone: This sample includes further DNA sequences coding for the same CDR3. The chain is built from TRBV5-1 and TRBJ2-1; no firm D call. CDR3 length: 12 amino acids. Germline V gene sequence: CDR1 SGHRS, CDR2 YFSETQ. The V end lost 0 bases, the J end lost 7 bases, and 5 bases lay between the germline ends. The CDR3 region has the DNA TGCGCCAGCAGCTTGGGGGGAAATGAGCAGTTCTTC. The encoded protein is CASSLGGNEQFF.

This clone was picked up one time. The V and J genes are TRBV10-2 and TRBJ2-1; 11 bases agree with TRBD2. Germline CDR1 is WSHSY and CDR2 is SAAADI. The CDR3 sequence is 15 residues long. The trim removed 6 bases at V and 6 bases at J, leaving 7 bases unmatched. DNA for the CDR3: TGCGCCAGCAGAGGGATTGGGACTAGCGGCAATGAGCAGTTCTTC. The encoded protein is CASRGIGTSGNEQFF.

The chain is built from TRBV6-4 and TRBJ2-2; 11 bases are shared with TRBD2. After removal of 7 bases from V and 6 bases from J, the junction contained 10 bases not matched to a gene. The germline V gene encodes CDR1 MRHNA and CDR2 SNTAGT. The CDR3 is 16 amino acids. CDR3 in DNA: TGTGCCAGCACCGCTCTAGCGGGAGGTTCCCCCGGGGAGCTGTTTTTT. It codes for CASTALAGGSPGELFF.

This chain joins TRBV25-1 and TRBJ1-2; 7 positions agree with TRBD1. The CDR3 sequence is 15 residues long. J gave up 4 bases and V 4 bases, and 9 bases lay outside the gene matches. Per the germline V gene, CDR1 is MGHDK and CDR2 is SYGVNS. CDR3 sequence (DNA): TGTGCCAGCAGTGCCGGTTTGGGACAGATCTATGGCTACACCTTC. This encodes CASSAGLGQIYGYTF.

The rearrangement joins TRBV15 to TRBJ1-1; 7 bases agree with TRBD1. Trimming removed 5 bases from V and 1 base from J; junction bases left unmatched: 4. CDR1 LNHNV and CDR2 YYDKDF come from the germline V gene (reference sequence). There are 14 residues in the CDR3. The CDR3 here is CATSPQGGNTEAFF. CDR3 DNA: TGTGCCACCAGCCCTCAGGGGGGGAACACTGAAGCTTTCTTT. Using reference TRBV15 and TRBJ1-1 for the parts outside the CDR3, the full variable domain is DAMVIQNPRYQVTQFGKPVTLSCSQTLNHNVMYWYQQKSSQAPKLLFHYYDKDFNNEADTPDNFQSRRPNTSFCFLDIRSPGLGDTAMYLCATSPQGGNTEAFFGQGTRLTVV.

J is TRBJ2-7 and V is TRBV5-1; TRBD1 is a possible D gene (6 bases). Germline V lookup: CDR1 SGHRS, CDR2 YFSETQ. The length of the CDR3 is 15 residues. Trimming stripped 3 bases from V and 0 bases from J, with 13 bases between. CDR3 sequence: CASSYGTPVSYEQYF. CDR3 DNA: TGCGCCAGCAGCTACGGGACACCGGTCTCCTACGAGCAGTACTTC.

The chain combines TRBV5-1 with TRBJ2-1, with a weak D call TRBD1 (5 bases). The CDR3 contains 16 residues. CDR1 SGHRS and CDR2 YFSETQ come from the germline V gene. The ends were cut back, 6 bases at V and 8 bases at J, with 24 bases in the middle. The CDR3 is CASTPFLQGARDEQFF. Here the CDR3 DNA reads TGCGCCAGCACCCCTTTCCTCCAAGGGGCTAGGGATGAGCAGTTCTTC.

The chain couples TRBV4-3 to TRBJ1-5, with D uncertain. V was clipped by 1 base and J by 5 bases, with 15 bases between them. Germline CDR1 is LGHNA and CDR2 is YSLEER. The CDR3 totals 16 residues. The CDR3 is CASSQVVSLRYQPQHF. In DNA form, the CDR3 reads TGCGCCAGCAGCCAAGTGGTTTCCTTGCGCTATCAGCCCCAGCATTTT.

As for this clone: Other DNA sequences of this sample code for an identical CDR3. The chain uses TRBV2 and TRBJ2-1; 7 nucleotides match TRBD2. V lost 2 bases, J lost 3 bases, and 1 base stayed unmatched. The CDR3 length is 14 residues. Germline-derived CDR1 and CDR2 are SNHLY and FYNNEI. The CDR3 loop reads CASSELAVYNEQFF. Written as DNA, the CDR3 is TGTGCCAGCAGTGAACTAGCGGTCTACAATGAGCAGTTCTTC.

The V and J genes are TRBV29-1 and TRBJ2-5; perhaps TRBD2 as D (6 bases). The end of the DNA fits TRBJ2-7 better, so the J call may be wrong. Looked up from germline, CDR1 is SQVTM and CDR2 is ANQGSEA. The CDR3 runs to 12 residues. CDR3 sequence reads: CSVGDGRYEQYF. The DNA for the CDR3 is TGCAGCGTTGGCGACGGGAGATACGAGCAGTACTTC.

This sequence joins TRBV18 and TRBJ2-1, with TRBD1 matching 7 bases. The CDR3 is 15 amino acids. CDR1 KGHSH and CDR2 LQKENI come from the germline V gene. The ends lost 2 bases at V and 6 bases at J; junction bases unmatched: 7. The CDR3 DNA reads TGTGCCAGCTCACCATCAAGGGGGCAACCCAATGAGCAGTTCTTC. This translates into CASSPSRGQPNEQFF.

The V call is TRBV25-1, the J call TRBJ2-7, with D maybe TRBD2 (7 bases). CDR1 MGHDK and CDR2 SYGVNS come from the germline V gene. Trimming took off 3 bases at V and 4 bases at J, with 19 bases between the two ends. This CDR3 is 16 amino acids long. This chain's CDR3 is CASSEVGGQALYEQYF. The CDR3 nucleotides are TGTGCCAGCAGTGAGGTCGGGGGGCAAGCCTTATACGAGCAGTACTTC.

The chain uses TRBV10-3 and TRBJ2-2; 9 bases fit TRBD1. The CDR3 consists of 16 residues. In germline, CDR1 is ENHRY, CDR2 SYGVKD. Trimming took 6 bases from V and 1 from J; bases not matched to a gene: 6. CDR3 sequence reads: CAISEDRGRNTGELFF. The CDR3 DNA reads as TGTGCCATCAGCGAAGACAGGGGGAGGAACACCGGGGAGCTGTTTTTT.

This chain joins TRBV7-3 and TRBJ2-7, with 7 positions matching TRBD2. Trimming removed 3 bases from V and 2 bases from J; junction bases left unmatched: 7. The CDR3 runs 15 residues. The germline V gene encodes CDR1 SGHTA and CDR2 FQGTGA. CDR3 protein: CASSLAPGLTYEQYF. Here the CDR3 DNA reads TGTGCCAGCAGCTTGGCACCGGGACTAACCTACGAGCAGTACTTC. Complete variable domain (other parts from reference TRBV7-3 and TRBJ2-7): GAGVSQTPSNKVTEKGKYVELRCDPISGHTALYWYRQSLGQGPEFLIYFQGTGAADDSGLPNDRFFAVRPEGSVSTLKIQRTERGDSAVYLCASSLAPGLTYEQYFGPGTRLTVT.

This chain links TRBV25-1 with TRBJ2-7; TRBD1 or TRBD2 may be the D gene (5 bases each). The CDR3 covers 14 residues. The ends were cut back, 8 bases at V and 4 bases at J, with 18 bases in the middle. From germline, CDR1 is MGHDK and CDR2 SYGVNS. This chain's CDR3 is CASPPVLGRYEQYF. The CDR3 nucleotides are TGTGCCAGCCCCCCAGTTCTGGGACGGTACGAGCAGTACTTC.

The chain is built from TRBV29-1 and TRBJ2-7, with D perhaps matching TRBD2 (6 bases). The ends were cut back, 2 bases at V and 4 bases at J, with 18 bases in the middle. This CDR3 is 15 amino acids long. Germline V gives CDR1 SQVTM, CDR2 ANQGSEA. CDR3 amino acids: CSVESGPGGGYEQYF. CDR3 sequence (DNA): TGCAGCGTTGAAAGCGGGCCCGGAGGTGGTTACGAGCAGTACTTC.

This chain links TRBV7-9 with TRBJ2-5, with D maybe TRBD2 (6 bases). Trimming removed 8 bases at V and 3 bases at J, with 16 bases between. CDR1 and CDR2 (germline): SEHNR, FQNEAQ (reference sequence). The CDR3 covers 14 residues. The CDR3 DNA is TGTGCCAGCGACAGAGCGGGTGGGGAAGAGACCCAGTACTTC. It specifies CASDRAGGEETQYF.